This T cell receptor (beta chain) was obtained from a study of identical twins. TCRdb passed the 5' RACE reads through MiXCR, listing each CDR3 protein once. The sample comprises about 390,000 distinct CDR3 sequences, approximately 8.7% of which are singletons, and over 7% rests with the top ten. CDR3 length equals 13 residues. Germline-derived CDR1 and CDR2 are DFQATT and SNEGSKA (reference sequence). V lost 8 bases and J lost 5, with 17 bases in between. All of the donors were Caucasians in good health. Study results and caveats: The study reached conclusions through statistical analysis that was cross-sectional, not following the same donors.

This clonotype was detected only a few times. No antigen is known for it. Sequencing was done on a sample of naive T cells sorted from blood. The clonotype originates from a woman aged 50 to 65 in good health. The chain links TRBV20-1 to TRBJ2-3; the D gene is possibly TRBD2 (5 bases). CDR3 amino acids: CSLSRDSGDTQYF. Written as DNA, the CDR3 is TGCAGTTTGTCACGGGATTCGGGAGATACGCAGTATTTT.